This is a list of T cell receptor beta chains from one sample in a study of metastatic and nonmetastatic thyroid tumors. TCRdb re-called the PCR reads via MiXCR. The sample consists of tens of thousands of clones, 20% of them appearing once. Sequenced: blood. These receptors were obtained from a female donor with papillary thyroid cancer or a benign thyroid nodule (not recorded which). Some clones in this sample may be carry-over from other donors' samples. Both conserved end residues are part of each CDR3. A D gene is named only where the DNA matches it firmly. Clone size is not always given. Where it is, it says once, few, many or a class for expanded clones.

TRBJ2-5 NA TRBV5-1 TRBD2 CASSWGTSGLQETQYF TGCGCCAGCAGCTGGGGGACTAGCGGGCTCCAAGAGACCCAGTACTTC
TRBJ2-5 many TRBV4-2 NA CASSQGYEFSQTQYF TGTGCCAGCAGCCAAGGTTACGAGTTTAGTCAGACCCAGTACTTC
TRBJ1-4 NA TRBV2 NA CASSDGGGVEKLFF TGTGCCAGCAGTGATGGGGGGGGAGTTGAAAAACTGTTTTTT
TRBJ2-7 many TRBV5-4 NA CASSDERGGRRNEQYF TGTGCCAGCAGCGACGAGCGAGGAGGCCGGAGGAACGAGCAGTACTTC
TRBJ2-7 few TRBV12-3/TRBV12-4 TRBD2 CASSPVGREENEQYF TGTGCCAGCAGTCCCGTGGGGAGGGAGGAAAACGAGCAGTACTTC
TRBJ2-7 NA TRBV10-3 NA CAIYEQYF TGTGCCATCTACGAGCAGTACTTC
TRBJ1-5 medium-sized TRBV6-1 NA CASSEQGRGQPQHF TGTGCCAGCAGTGAACAGGGACGGGGGCAGCCCCAGCATTTT
TRBJ1-2 many TRBV5-5 NA CASSKGTPLYYGYTF TGTGCCTCATCGAAAGGGACGCCTCTTTACTATGGCTACACCTTC
TRBJ2-1 many TRBV27 NA CASSLSSGGRGYNEQFF TGTGCCAGCAGTTTAAGCTCGGGCGGAAGGGGTTACAATGAGCAGTTCTTC
TRBJ2-5 few TRBV28 TRBD1 CASSPGQGTGQETQYF TGTGCCAGCAGTCCCGGACAGGGAACGGGCCAAGAGACCCAGTACTTC
TRBJ2-6 medium-sized TRBV6-2/TRBV6-3 NA CASSASGANVLTF TGTGCCAGCAGTGCCTCTGGGGCCAACGTCCTGACTTTC
TRBJ2-7 many TRBV28 NA CASSPTGTYEQYF TGTGCCAGCAGTCCTACAGGTACCTACGAGCAGTACTTC
TRBJ2-1 NA TRBV9 TRBD2 CASSVVPSGRARERFF TGTGCCAGCAGCGTAGTACCTAGCGGGAGGGCCCGGGAGCGGTTCTTC
TRBJ1-2 many TRBV5-4 TRBD1 CASSLGTGVNYGYTF TGTGCCAGCAGCTTGGGAACAGGGGTTAACTATGGCTACACCTTC
TRBJ1-6 NA TRBV5-1 NA CASSSQDSEGNSPLHF TGCGCCAGCAGCTCCCAGGACAGCGAGGGTAATTCACCCCTCCACTTT
TRBJ1-1 few TRBV12-3/TRBV12-4 NA CASSLSGADTEAFF TGTGCCAGCAGTTTGAGCGGGGCGGACACTGAAGCTTTCTTT
TRBJ2-1 many TRBV6-5 NA CASSYSGSGGQFF TGTGCCAGCAGTTACTCTGGGTCAGGTGGTCAGTTCTTC
TRBJ2-7 many TRBV5-5 TRBD1 CASSPGTAPEQYF TGTGCCAGCAGCCCCGGGACAGCCCCCGAGCAGTACTTC
TRBJ1-5 many TRBV28 NA CAISTWSNQPQHF TGTGCCATCTCTACTTGGAGCAATCAGCCCCAGCATTTT
TRBJ2-3 many TRBV19 TRBD2 CASRLAGVYTQYF TGTGCCAGCAGACTAGCGGGAGTATATACGCAGTATTTT
TRBJ2-3 many TRBV4-1 NA CASSQSHTDTQYF TGCGCCAGCAGCCAATCCCACACAGATACGCAGTATTTT
TRBJ1-2 many TRBV4-1 NA CASSQEDSYGYTF TGCGCCAGCAGCCAAGAGGACAGTTATGGCTACACCTTC
TRBJ2-7 many TRBV20-1 TRBD1 CSAGTGQGVNEQYF TGCAGTGCTGGAACGGGACAGGGGGTAAACGAGCAGTACTTC
TRBJ2-7 NA TRBV27 NA CASRRLRDASYEQYF TGTGCCAGCAGGAGGCTTCGGGACGCTTCCTACGAGCAGTACTTC
TRBJ1-5 many TRBV7-2 NA CASSSNQHSNQPQHF TGTGCCAGCAGCTCAAATCAGCATAGCAATCAGCCCCAGCATTTT
TRBJ2-7 many TRBV5-6 NA CASSVKTYEQYF TGTGCCAGCAGCGTAAAGACCTACGAGCAGTACTTC
TRBJ2-7 NA TRBV28 NA CASSLIIRSGLAGQIFYEQYF TGTGCCAGCAGTTTGATCATACGAAGCGGACTGGCGGGACAGATATTCTACGAGCAGTACTTC
TRBJ1-5 few TRBV28 TRBD1 CASSVPTGGYQPQHF TGTGCCAGCTCGGTCCCGACAGGGGGGTATCAGCCCCAGCATTTT
TRBJ1-6 once TRBV20-1 TRBD1 CSARTARGRLNNSPLHF TGCAGTGCTAGAACCGCAAGGGGGCGGCTCAATAATTCACCCCTCCACTTT
TRBJ2-2 NA TRBV7-8 NA CASSPPTGYTGELFF TGTGCCAGCAGCCCTCCCACAGGGTACACCGGGGAGCTGTTTTTT
TRBJ2-1 many TRBV3-1 TRBD2 CASSQEAGGPGQFF TGTGCCAGCAGCCAAGAGGCGGGAGGGCCTGGTCAGTTCTTC
TRBJ1-1 many TRBV5-6 NA CASSSGPLDTEAFF TGTGCCAGCAGCTCGGGTCCCCTCGACACTGAAGCTTTCTTT
TRBJ2-7 many TRBV19 NA CASSIGGHRQYF TGTGCCAGTAGTATAGGGGGACACCGCCAGTACTTC
TRBJ1-2 medium-sized TRBV12-3/TRBV12-4 NA CASRPAWDGGGYTF TGTGCCAGCAGGCCTGCATGGGACGGTGGGGGCTACACCTTC
TRBJ2-7 few TRBV24-1 NA CATSCTGSYEQYF TGTGCCACCAGTTGTACAGGGTCGTACGAGCAGTACTTC
TRBJ2-7 many TRBV29-1 TRBD1 CSAMSGTGTYEQYF TGCAGCGCCATGAGCGGGACAGGGACCTACGAGCAGTACTTC
TRBJ2-7 many TRBV19 NA CASSISAVGGGKEQYF TGTGCCAGTAGTATAAGTGCAGTGGGAGGAGGAAAAGAGCAGTACTTC
TRBJ2-5 many TRBV10-1 NA CASSEGRWETQYF TGCGCCAGCAGTGAGGGCAGGTGGGAGACCCAGTACTTC
TRBJ1-2 medium-sized TRBV6-1 NA CASSEQGIGGYTF TGTGCCAGCAGTGAACAGGGGATAGGTGGCTACACCTTC
TRBJ1-2 many TRBV5-1 NA CASSQPGQDYGYTF TGCGCCAGCAGCCAACCGGGACAAGACTATGGCTACACCTTC
TRBJ2-3 many TRBV4-2 NA CASSQEVAASTDTQYF TGTGCCAGCAGCCAAGAGGTGGCGGCTTCCACAGATACGCAGTATTTT
TRBJ2-7 many TRBV9 TRBD2 CASSRTSGRVQGEQYF TGTGCCAGCAGTCGGACTAGCGGGAGGGTCCAGGGCGAGCAGTACTTC
TRBJ2-1 NA TRBV5-1 NA CASIMGVPCINEQFF TGCGCCAGCATCATGGGGGTCCCATGTATCAATGAGCAGTTCTTC
TRBJ2-3 NA TRBV13 TRBD2 CASSRRTSGSADTQYF TGTGCCAGCAGCCGAAGGACTAGCGGGAGCGCAGATACGCAGTATTTT
TRBJ2-3 many TRBV20-1 TRBD2 CSADGTSGATDTQYF TGCAGTGCTGATGGGACTAGCGGAGCTACAGATACGCAGTATTTT
TRBJ2-3 many TRBV7-3 NA CASSSAGSTDTQYF TGTGCCAGCAGTTCAGCAGGGAGCACAGATACGCAGTATTTT
TRBJ1-2 many TRBV6-2/TRBV6-3 NA CASSTARRGYGYTF TGTGCCAGCAGTACCGCGAGGAGGGGCTATGGCTACACCTTC
TRBJ1-3 many TRBV5-6 NA CASSTGLGNTIYF TGTGCCAGCAGCACAGGGTTGGGAAACACCATATATTTT